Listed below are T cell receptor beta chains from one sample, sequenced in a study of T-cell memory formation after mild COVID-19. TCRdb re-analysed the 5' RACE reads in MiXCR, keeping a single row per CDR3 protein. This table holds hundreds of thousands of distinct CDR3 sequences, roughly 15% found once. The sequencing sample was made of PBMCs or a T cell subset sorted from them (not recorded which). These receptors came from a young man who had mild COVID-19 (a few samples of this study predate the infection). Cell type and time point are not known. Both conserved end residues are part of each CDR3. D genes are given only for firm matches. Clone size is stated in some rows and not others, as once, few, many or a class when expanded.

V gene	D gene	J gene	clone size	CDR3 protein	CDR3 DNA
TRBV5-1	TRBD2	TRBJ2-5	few	CASSLTSGGLVQETQYF	TGCGCCAGCAGCTTGACTAGCGGGGGACTCGTCCAAGAGACCCAGTACTTC
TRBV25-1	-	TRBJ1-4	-	CASSGYRDLNEKLFF	TGTGCCAGCAGTGGCTACCGGGACCTTAATGAAAAACTGTTTTTT
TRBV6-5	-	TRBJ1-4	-	CASSYSGAEEKLFF	TGTGCCAGCAGTTACTCGGGGGCGGAAGAAAAACTGTTTTTT
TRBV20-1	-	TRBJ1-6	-	CSAPTGIGSPLHF	TGCAGTGCCCCAACAGGGATCGGATCACCCCTCCACTTT
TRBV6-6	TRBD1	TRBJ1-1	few	CASRRDRGSGTEAFF	TGTGCCAGCAGACGGGACAGGGGGTCGGGCACTGAAGCTTTCTTT
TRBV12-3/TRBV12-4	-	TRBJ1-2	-	CASSGGVRYGYTF	TGTGCCAGCAGCGGCGGGGTGAGGTATGGCTACACCTTC
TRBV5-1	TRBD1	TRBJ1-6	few	CASSVQGASSPLHF	TGCGCCAGCAGCGTTCAGGGGGCCTCGTCACCCCTCCACTTT
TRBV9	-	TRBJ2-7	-	CASSPSVRSYEQYF	TGTGCCAGCAGCCCCTCGGTGCGTTCCTACGAGCAGTACTTC
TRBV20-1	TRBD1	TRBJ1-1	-	CSAEQGGTEAFF	TGCAGTGCTGAACAGGGGGGGACTGAAGCTTTCTTT
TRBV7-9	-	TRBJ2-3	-	CASSRSVGSSTDTQYF	TGTGCCAGCAGTAGGTCAGTTGGATCTAGCACAGATACGCAGTATTTT
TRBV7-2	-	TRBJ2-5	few	CASSLKTRWEETQYF	TGTGCCAGCAGCTTAAAGACCAGGTGGGAAGAGACCCAGTACTTC
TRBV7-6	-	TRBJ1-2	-	CASSLTGNGYTF	TGTGCCAGCAGCTTAACGGGGAATGGCTACACCTTC
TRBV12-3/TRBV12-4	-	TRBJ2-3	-	CASSRRGGSFSTDTQYF	TGTGCCAGCAGTCGAAGGGGGGGATCGTTCAGCACAGATACGCAGTATTTT
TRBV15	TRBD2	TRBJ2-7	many	CATSEGVAGASYEQYF	TGTGCCACCAGCGAGGGGGTAGCGGGGGCCTCCTACGAGCAGTACTTC
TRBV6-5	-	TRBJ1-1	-	CASTKASEAFF	TGTGCCAGCACCAAGGCGTCTGAAGCTTTCTTT
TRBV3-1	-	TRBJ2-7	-	CASSQGGSYYEQYF	TGTGCCAGCAGCCAGGGAGGATCGTACTACGAGCAGTACTTC
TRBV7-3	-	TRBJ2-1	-	CASSPRDTSYNEQFF	TGTGCCAGCAGCCCCCGGGACACCTCCTACAATGAGCAGTTCTTC
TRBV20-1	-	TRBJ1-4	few	CSAPGRGATNEKLFF	TGCAGTGCCCCCGGTAGGGGCGCAACTAATGAAAAACTGTTTTTT
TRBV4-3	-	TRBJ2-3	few	CASSYAVMVPDTQYF	TGCGCCAGCAGCTACGCAGTGATGGTCCCAGATACGCAGTATTTT
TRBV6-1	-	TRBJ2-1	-	CASSDWGRGQFF	TGTGCCAGCAGTGATTGGGGTCGAGGGCAGTTCTTC
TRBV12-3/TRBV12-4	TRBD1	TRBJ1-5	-	CASSKTTGSNQPQHF	TGTGCCAGCAGTAAAACGACAGGGAGCAATCAGCCCCAGCATTTT
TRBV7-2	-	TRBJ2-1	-	CASSSTSLNEQFF	TGTGCCAGCAGCTCGACTAGTCTCAATGAGCAGTTCTTC
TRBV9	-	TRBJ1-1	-	CASSVATMNTEAFF	TGTGCCAGCAGCGTAGCTACTATGAACACTGAAGCTTTCTTT
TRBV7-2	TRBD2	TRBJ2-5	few	CASSFRLAGRETQYF	TGTGCCAGCAGCTTTAGACTAGCGGGTCGAGAGACCCAGTACTTC
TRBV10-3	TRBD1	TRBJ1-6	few	CAIRGTDNSPLHF	TGTGCCATCAGGGGGACAGATAATTCACCCCTCCACTTT
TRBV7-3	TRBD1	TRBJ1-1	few	CASSSDRARNTEAFF	TGTGCCAGCAGCTCAGACAGGGCACGGAACACTGAAGCTTTCTTT
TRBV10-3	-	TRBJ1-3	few	CATRPRIGNTIYF	TGTGCCACCCGCCCAAGAATCGGGAACACCATATATTTT
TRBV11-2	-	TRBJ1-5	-	CASSLGQEVQPQHF	TGTGCCAGCAGCTTAGGACAGGAGGTTCAGCCCCAGCATTTT
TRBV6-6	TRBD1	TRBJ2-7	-	CASSSDRAGRPYEQYF	TGTGCCAGCAGTTCGGACAGGGCAGGGCGACCCTACGAGCAGTACTTC
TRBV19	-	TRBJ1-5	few	CASSIMGREWGQPQHF	TGTGCCAGTAGTATAATGGGACGGGAATGGGGTCAGCCCCAGCATTTT
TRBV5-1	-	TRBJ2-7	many	CASSRGPSATYEQYF	TGCGCCAGCAGCCGCGGTCCTAGCGCAACCTACGAGCAGTACTTC
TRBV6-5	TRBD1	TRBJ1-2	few	CASSRPTGVGGYTF	TGTGCCAGCAGTCGGCCGACAGGGGTGGGTGGCTACACCTTC
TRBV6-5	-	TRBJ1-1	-	CASTANTEAFF	TGTGCCAGCACAGCGAACACTGAAGCTTTCTTT
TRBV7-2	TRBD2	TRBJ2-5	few	CASGPGGYVETQYF	TGTGCCAGCGGTCCCGGGGGGTACGTAGAGACCCAGTACTTC
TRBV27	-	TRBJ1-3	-	CASSQGRLGTIYF	TGTGCCAGCAGTCAGGGACGGCTAGGGACCATATATTTT
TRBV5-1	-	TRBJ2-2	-	CASSLSGGQNTGELFF	TGCGCCAGCAGCTTGAGTGGTGGGCAGAACACCGGGGAGCTGTTTTTT
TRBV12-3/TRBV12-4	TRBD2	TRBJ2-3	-	CASSFAGGDTQYF	TGTGCCAGCAGTTTCGCGGGGGGCGATACGCAGTATTTT
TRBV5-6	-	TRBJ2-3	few	CASRGGGPGTDTQYF	TGTGCCAGCCGAGGGGGGGGGCCGGGCACAGATACGCAGTATTTT
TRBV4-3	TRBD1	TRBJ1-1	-	CASSHEFTQGARYTEAFF	TGCGCCAGCAGCCACGAGTTCACGCAGGGGGCGAGGTACACTGAAGCTTTCTTT
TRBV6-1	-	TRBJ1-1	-	CASIGTGWTEAFF	TGTGCCAGCATCGGAACAGGGTGGACTGAAGCTTTCTTT
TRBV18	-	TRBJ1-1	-	CASSPGHGRDTEAFF	TGTGCCAGCTCACCAGGACACGGGCGTGACACTGAAGCTTTCTTT
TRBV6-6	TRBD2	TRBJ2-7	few	CASRPLAGGSYEQYF	TGTGCCAGCAGACCTTTAGCGGGGGGTTCCTACGAGCAGTACTTC